The rows below give T cell receptor beta chains drawn from one sample of a study of CD4 T cells in relation to SARS-CoV-2 and coronaviruses. Method: immunoSEQ multiplex PCR; TCRdb's copy keeps in-frame clones and lacks some. The data contain 19,000 or so clones, 70% to 80% of them singletons. Which antigens these TCRs recognize remains unknown. Input material: CD4+ T cells from PBMCs, cultured in vitro. All receptors derive from a human donor in good health. Each CDR3 is given with its conserved first and last residue. Each record gives: D gene, V gene, clone size, J gene, CDR3 protein, CDR3 DNA. The D gene is left open where the match is weak. Not all rows give a size; the values are once, few, many and, for expanded clones, a class.

D gene: TRBD2
V gene: TRBV25-1
clone size: -
J gene: TRBJ2-1
CDR3 protein: CASSRRGAGVYNEQFF
CDR3 DNA: TGTGCCAGCAGTCGCCGGGGAGCGGGAGTTTACAATGAGCAGTTCTTC

D gene: -
V gene: TRBV2
clone size: -
J gene: TRBJ1-3
CDR3 protein: CASSETGFRNTIYF
CDR3 DNA: TGTGCCAGCAGTGAAACCGGATTTAGGAACACCATATATTTT

D gene: -
V gene: TRBV21-1
clone size: -
J gene: TRBJ2-6
CDR3 protein: CASSSPGVDSGANVLTF
CDR3 DNA: TGTGCCAGCAGCTCCCCAGGAGTAGACTCTGGGGCCAACGTCCTGACTTTC

D gene: -
V gene: TRBV12-3/TRBV12-4
clone size: -
J gene: TRBJ1-5
CDR3 protein: CASSGQGLKPQHF
CDR3 DNA: TGTGCCAGCAGCGGGCAGGGGCTAAAGCCCCAGCATTTT

D gene: TRBD1
V gene: TRBV3-1/TRBV3-2
clone size: -
J gene: TRBJ1-5
CDR3 protein: CASSQGTGGFQPQHF
CDR3 DNA: TGTGCCAGCAGCCAAGGCACAGGGGGCTTTCAGCCCCAGCATTTT

D gene: TRBD1
V gene: TRBV6-1
clone size: -
J gene: TRBJ1-5
CDR3 protein: CASSEAQGASPQHF
CDR3 DNA: TGTGCCAGCAGTGAAGCCCAGGGGGCAAGCCCCCAGCATTTT

D gene: -
V gene: TRBV5-1
clone size: -
J gene: TRBJ1-1
CDR3 protein: CASSLGLDRPWNTEAFF
CDR3 DNA: TGCGCCAGCAGCTTGGGGTTGGACAGACCCTGGAACACTGAAGCTTTCTTT

D gene: TRBD1
V gene: TRBV11-2
clone size: -
J gene: TRBJ2-1
CDR3 protein: CASSLWGQASYNEQFF
CDR3 DNA: TGTGCCAGCAGCTTATGGGGACAGGCTTCCTACAATGAGCAGTTCTTC

D gene: -
V gene: TRBV18
clone size: -
J gene: TRBJ2-7
CDR3 protein: CASSGSEASSYEQYF
CDR3 DNA: TGTGCCAGCTCGGGGAGCGAGGCAAGCTCCTACGAGCAGTACTTC

D gene: TRBD2
V gene: TRBV7-3
clone size: -
J gene: TRBJ2-3
CDR3 protein: CASSLNPSGSGADTQYF
CDR3 DNA: TGTGCCAGCAGCTTAAATCCTAGCGGGTCAGGGGCAGATACGCAGTATTTT

D gene: -
V gene: TRBV15
clone size: -
J gene: TRBJ2-2
CDR3 protein: CATSRDPPGELFF
CDR3 DNA: TGTGCCACCAGCAGAGATCCCCCCGGGGAGCTGTTTTTT

D gene: -
V gene: TRBV5-1
clone size: -
J gene: TRBJ2-1
CDR3 protein: CASSLGGGPFSYNEQFF
CDR3 DNA: TGCGCCAGCAGCTTGGGGGGAGGTCCTTTCTCCTACAATGAGCAGTTCTTC

D gene: TRBD1
V gene: TRBV28
clone size: -
J gene: TRBJ1-5
CDR3 protein: CASSLLGQGPSNQPQHF
CDR3 DNA: TGTGCCAGCAGTTTATTAGGACAGGGGCCTTCCAATCAGCCCCAGCATTTT

D gene: TRBD1
V gene: TRBV15
clone size: -
J gene: TRBJ1-2
CDR3 protein: CATSTQGDYGYTF
CDR3 DNA: TGTGCCACCAGCACGCAGGGGGACTATGGCTACACCTTC

D gene: -
V gene: TRBV12-5
clone size: -
J gene: TRBJ2-7
CDR3 protein: CASGLVFWQPAEQYF
CDR3 DNA: TGTGCTAGTGGTTTGGTATTCTGGCAGCCCGCCGAGCAGTACTTC

D gene: -
V gene: TRBV5-1
clone size: -
J gene: TRBJ2-7
CDR3 protein: CASSLSGSSYEQYF
CDR3 DNA: TGCGCCAGCAGCTTAAGCGGTAGCTCCTACGAGCAGTACTTC

D gene: -
V gene: TRBV19
clone size: -
J gene: TRBJ1-5
CDR3 protein: CASSPGTSKNQPQHF
CDR3 DNA: TGTGCCAGTAGTCCCGGGACAAGCAAGAATCAGCCCCAGCATTTT

D gene: TRBD1
V gene: TRBV19
clone size: -
J gene: TRBJ2-7
CDR3 protein: CASSRDRVGEQYF
CDR3 DNA: TGTGCCAGTTCCCGGGACAGGGTGGGCGAGCAGTACTTC

D gene: -
V gene: TRBV12-3/TRBV12-4
clone size: -
J gene: TRBJ1-3
CDR3 protein: CASSFSGSVRF
CDR3 DNA: TGTGCCAGCAGTTTTTCGGGGTCGGTTCGTTTT

D gene: -
V gene: TRBV6-6
clone size: -
J gene: TRBJ1-5
CDR3 protein: CASSYSGGTQPQHF
CDR3 DNA: TGTGCCAGCAGTTACTCTGGGGGGACCCAGCCCCAGCATTTT

D gene: -
V gene: TRBV24-1
clone size: once
J gene: TRBJ2-1
CDR3 protein: CATSDLSGGGVREQFF
CDR3 DNA: TGTGCCACCAGTGATTTGTCCGGGGGCGGGGTTAGGGAGCAGTTCTTC

D gene: -
V gene: TRBV20-1
clone size: -
J gene: TRBJ1-1
CDR3 protein: CSASGYTEAFF
CDR3 DNA: TGCAGTGCTAGCGGTTACACTGAAGCTTTCTTT

D gene: TRBD2
V gene: TRBV3-1/TRBV3-2
clone size: -
J gene: TRBJ2-7
CDR3 protein: CANSGGGYPYEQYF
CDR3 DNA: TGTGCCAACTCCGGGGGGGGGTACCCCTACGAGCAGTACTTC

D gene: -
V gene: TRBV24-1
clone size: -
J gene: TRBJ1-1
CDR3 protein: CATSPGPSLNTEAFF
CDR3 DNA: TGTGCCACCAGCCCCGGGCCCAGCCTGAACACTGAAGCTTTCTTT

D gene: TRBD2
V gene: TRBV9
clone size: -
J gene: TRBJ2-7
CDR3 protein: CASSVGGGRAFYEQYF
CDR3 DNA: TGTGCCAGCAGCGTAGGAGGCGGGAGGGCCTTCTACGAGCAGTACTTC

D gene: TRBD2
V gene: TRBV28
clone size: -
J gene: TRBJ2-1
CDR3 protein: CASTATSGRASSYNEQFF
CDR3 DNA: TGTGCCAGCACCGCGACTAGCGGGAGGGCTAGCTCCTACAATGAGCAGTTCTTC

D gene: TRBD2
V gene: TRBV7-9
clone size: -
J gene: TRBJ2-3
CDR3 protein: CASSERTSGTDTQYF
CDR3 DNA: TGTGCCAGCAGCGAACGGACTAGCGGTACAGATACGCAGTATTTT

D gene: -
V gene: TRBV7-9
clone size: -
J gene: TRBJ1-4
CDR3 protein: CASSLGGGTNEKLFF
CDR3 DNA: TGTGCCAGCAGCTTAGGGGGCGGAACTAATGAAAAACTGTTTTTT

D gene: -
V gene: TRBV11-2
clone size: -
J gene: TRBJ2-5
CDR3 protein: CASSSLQETQYF
CDR3 DNA: TGTGCCAGCAGCAGTCTCCAAGAGACCCAGTACTTC

D gene: TRBD2
V gene: TRBV29-1
clone size: -
J gene: TRBJ2-7
CDR3 protein: CSVKGLAGLDEQYF
CDR3 DNA: TGCAGCGTGAAGGGACTAGCGGGATTGGACGAGCAGTACTTC

D gene: -
V gene: TRBV6-5
clone size: once
J gene: TRBJ1-6
CDR3 protein: CASSKDLGNSPLHF
CDR3 DNA: TGTGCCAGCAGTAAGGACCTGGGGAATTCACCCCTCCACTTT

D gene: -
V gene: TRBV28
clone size: -
J gene: TRBJ1-4
CDR3 protein: CASRTGGEKLFF
CDR3 DNA: TGTGCCAGCAGGACAGGTGGAGAAAAACTGTTTTTT

D gene: TRBD1
V gene: TRBV19
clone size: -
J gene: TRBJ2-7
CDR3 protein: CASSNPRGPPYEQYF
CDR3 DNA: TGTGCCAGTAGCAACCCCAGGGGGCCTCCCTACGAGCAGTACTTC

D gene: -
V gene: TRBV2
clone size: -
J gene: TRBJ2-4
CDR3 protein: CAGRAEKNIQYF
CDR3 DNA: TGTGCCGGACGGGCAGAGAAAAACATTCAGTACTTC

D gene: TRBD2
V gene: TRBV3-1/TRBV3-2
clone size: -
J gene: TRBJ2-3
CDR3 protein: CASSQARGGGSGSTQYF
CDR3 DNA: TGTGCCAGCAGCCAAGCTCGCGGGGGAGGATCGGGGTCAACGCAGTATTTT

D gene: -
V gene: TRBV7-6
clone size: -
J gene: TRBJ2-6
CDR3 protein: CASSLVGGSGANVLTF
CDR3 DNA: TGTGCCAGCAGCTTAGTGGGGGGCTCTGGGGCCAACGTCCTGACTTTC

D gene: -
V gene: TRBV2
clone size: -
J gene: TRBJ1-1
CDR3 protein: CASRPDRTPLNTEAFF
CDR3 DNA: TGTGCCAGCAGACCTGACAGGACCCCCTTGAACACTGAAGCTTTCTTT

D gene: TRBD1
V gene: TRBV25-1
clone size: few
J gene: TRBJ2-2
CDR3 protein: CASSGAGTGTGELFF
CDR3 DNA: TGTGCCAGCAGTGGGGCCGGGACAGGAACCGGGGAGCTGTTTTTT

D gene: -
V gene: TRBV6-2/TRBV6-3
clone size: -
J gene: TRBJ1-2
CDR3 protein: CASSAVAENYGYTF
CDR3 DNA: TGTGCCAGCAGTGCCGTTGCCGAAAACTATGGCTACACCTTC

D gene: -
V gene: TRBV7-9
clone size: -
J gene: TRBJ2-7
CDR3 protein: CASSFFRQGQGEQYF
CDR3 DNA: TGTGCCAGCAGCTTTTTTAGGCAGGGCCAGGGCGAGCAGTACTTC

D gene: -
V gene: TRBV2
clone size: -
J gene: TRBJ2-7
CDR3 protein: CASSGTATMGEQYF
CDR3 DNA: TGTGCCAGCAGTGGGACCGCGACCATGGGGGAGCAGTACTTC

D gene: -
V gene: TRBV18
clone size: -
J gene: TRBJ2-3
CDR3 protein: CASSPRTSAVGDTQYF
CDR3 DNA: TGTGCCAGCTCACCGAGGACCTCCGCGGTGGGAGATACGCAGTATTTT

D gene: TRBD2
V gene: TRBV4-1
clone size: -
J gene: TRBJ2-3
CDR3 protein: CASSLRGAGGQDTQYF
CDR3 DNA: TGCGCCAGCAGCCTCCGGGGAGCGGGAGGTCAAGATACGCAGTATTTT

D gene: -
V gene: TRBV14
clone size: -
J gene: TRBJ1-1
CDR3 protein: CASSQFGTLNTEAFF
CDR3 DNA: TGTGCCAGCAGCCAGTTTGGGACCCTGAACACTGAAGCTTTCTTT

D gene: -
V gene: TRBV24-1
clone size: -
J gene: TRBJ1-2
CDR3 protein: CATSESGRGDGYTF
CDR3 DNA: TGTGCCACCAGTGAAAGTGGTAGGGGCGATGGCTACACCTTC

D gene: -
V gene: TRBV3-1/TRBV3-2
clone size: -
J gene: TRBJ1-4
CDR3 protein: CASATREVNEKLFF
CDR3 DNA: TGTGCCAGCGCAACGAGGGAGGTGAATGAAAAACTGTTTTTT

D gene: -
V gene: TRBV2
clone size: few
J gene: TRBJ1-5
CDR3 protein: CASRGQGHEPQHF
CDR3 DNA: TGTGCCAGCAGAGGGCAGGGACATGAACCCCAGCATTTT

D gene: TRBD1
V gene: TRBV10-3
clone size: -
J gene: TRBJ2-6
CDR3 protein: CAISAGQGISGANVLTF
CDR3 DNA: TGTGCCATCAGTGCGGGACAGGGAATCTCTGGGGCCAACGTCCTGACTTTC

D gene: TRBD1
V gene: TRBV5-1
clone size: -
J gene: TRBJ1-2
CDR3 protein: CASSLAQGAGYGYTF
CDR3 DNA: TGCGCCAGCAGCTTGGCCCAGGGGGCCGGCTATGGCTACACCTTC

D gene: -
V gene: TRBV6-6
clone size: -
J gene: TRBJ2-1
CDR3 protein: CASSAPGTRDNEQFF
CDR3 DNA: TGTGCCAGCAGTGCGCCCGGTACCCGTGACAATGAGCAGTTCTTC

D gene: TRBD2
V gene: TRBV7-2
clone size: -
J gene: TRBJ2-3
CDR3 protein: CASSREGLTDTQYF
CDR3 DNA: TGTGCCAGCAGCCGGGAGGGCCTAACAGATACGCAGTATTTT

D gene: TRBD1
V gene: TRBV19
clone size: -
J gene: TRBJ1-2
CDR3 protein: CASTPNRGRNGYTF
CDR3 DNA: TGTGCCAGTACCCCAAACAGGGGGCGGAACGGCTACACCTTC

D gene: TRBD1
V gene: TRBV6-1
clone size: -
J gene: TRBJ1-2
CDR3 protein: CASSARRDSLRMGGYTF
CDR3 DNA: TGTGCCAGCAGTGCGAGAAGGGACAGTTTACGGATGGGAGGCTACACCTTC